The 19 T cell receptor beta chains below come from one sample, sequenced in a study of blood T cell repertoires in COVID-19. Repertoires were generated with immunoSEQ multiplex PCR, while TCRdb's copy carries only in-frame clones and drops some. The data show 75,000 or so clones, with 88% seen just once and about 7.3% held by the top ten. Input material: peripheral blood. The receptors were gathered from a man in his sixties or seventies with acute or convalescent COVID-19.

The chain links TRBV4-1 to TRBJ2-3, with 12 nucleotides matching TRBD2. The CDR3 loop spans 19 amino acids. V was clipped by 0 bases and J by 3 bases; unmatched bases: 10. Germline assignment: CDR1 MGHRA and CDR2 YSYEKL. In DNA, the CDR3 is TGCGCCAGCAGCCAAGATCCGCCTAGCGGGGGGGCCGTTACAGATACGCAGTATTTT. This gives the protein CASSQDPPSGGAVTDTQYF.

This clone is a singleton in its sample. J is TRBJ2-3 and V is TRBV28; TRBD2 is a possible D gene (7 bases). The CDR3 is 14 residues long. V gave up 7 bases and J gave up 6 bases, with 17 bases separating them. CDR1 MDHEN and CDR2 SYDVKM come from the germline V gene. DNA for the CDR3: TGTGCCAGCACAAGGTGGGGGGGCGCTGATACGCAGTATTTT. Translation gives CASTRWGGADTQYF.

The chain is built from TRBV6-5 and TRBJ1-2, with D perhaps matching TRBD1 (5 bases). The CDR3 extends over 15 amino acids. CDR1 and CDR2 (germline): MNHEY, SVGAGI. Trimming cost V 7 bases and J 2 bases, with 17 bases left between them. CDR3 in DNA: TGTGCCAGCAACACCCGGGACCGGGGGAACTATGGCTACACCTTC. Amino acid sequence: CASNTRDRGNYGYTF.

The chain carries TRBV7-9 and TRBJ2-3; 8 bases fit TRBD1. V shed 1 base, J shed 1 base, and the junction held 4 bases outside the gene matches. This CDR3 contains 16 residues. The V gene's germline CDR1 is SEHNR and CDR2 FQNEAQ (reference sequence). The CDR3 DNA follows: TGTGCCAGCAGCTTAGGGACAGGGTTTGGCACAGATACGCAGTATTTT. Protein product: CASSLGTGFGTDTQYF.

The chain is built from TRBV15 and TRBJ1-5, with D possibly TRBD1 on 6 matching bases. This CDR3 region has 14 residues. Germline V CDR1 and CDR2: LNHNV, YYDKDF (reference sequence). Trimming took 1 base from V and 7 from J, leaving 11 bases between them. The CDR3 bases are TGTGCCACCAGCAGAGGACAGGTGGGCCAGCCCCAGCATTTT. This encodes CATSRGQVGQPQHF.

V usage is TRBV5-4 and J usage is TRBJ2-2; D is uncertain. The V gene's germline CDR1 is SGHNT and CDR2 YYREEE (reference sequence). The CDR3 spans 13 residues. Trimming took 4 bases from V and 1 from J, leaving 5 bases between them. The CDR3 region has the DNA TGTGCCAGCAGCCTAGTGAACACCGGGGAGCTGTTTTTT. It codes for CASSLVNTGELFF.

V is TRBV12-3 or TRBV12-4 and J is TRBJ1-2; D not certain. The V and J ends lost 6 bases and 1 base respectively, with 9 bases between them. The CDR3 extends over 13 amino acids. The CDR3 spells CASRPGGNYGYTF. The CDR3 DNA follows: TGTGCCAGCAGGCCAGGTGGTAACTATGGCTACACCTTC.

The chain has TRBV4-1 and TRBJ1-6; 10 nucleotides align to TRBD1. V trimming: 0 bases; J trimming: 8 bases; junction bases outside the gene matches: 4. The V gene's germline CDR1 is MGHRA and CDR2 YSYEKL. The CDR3 runs 16 residues. The CDR3 is CASSQEPDRGYSPLHF. CDR3 DNA sequence: TGCGCCAGCAGCCAAGAACCGGACAGGGGGTATTCACCCCTCCACTTT.

The V gene is TRBV5-4, the J gene TRBJ2-3; 9 positions match TRBD2. Germline lookup yields CDR1 SGHNT and CDR2 YYREEE (reference sequence). The CDR3 is 15 amino acids. J was trimmed by 3 bases and V by 2 bases; bases with no gene match: 4. DNA of the CDR3: TGTGCCAGCAGCTTAGGGGGACTAGCAACAGATACGCAGTATTTT. It yields the protein CASSLGGLATDTQYF.

The CDR3 loop reads CASSYVEYNQPQHF. CDR3 coding DNA: TGTGCCAGCAGTTACGTGGAGTACAATCAGCCCCAGCATTTT. The rearrangement uses TRBV6-2 or TRBV6-3 and TRBJ1-5; D uncertain. The CDR3 loop spans 14 amino acids. The germline V gene has CDR1 MNHEY and CDR2 SVGEGT. V gave up 2 bases and J gave up 3 bases, with 8 bases separating them.

The J gene is TRBJ2-1, the V gene TRBV28; weak D call: TRBD1 (5 bases). The V end was cut by 4 bases, the J end by 9 bases, with 13 bases between. The germline CDR1 and CDR2 sequences are MDHEN and SYDVKM. This CDR3 contains 13 residues. The CDR3 spells CASSSTLRGEQFF. CDR3 nucleotides: TGTGCCAGCAGTTCCACGTTAAGGGGTGAGCAGTTCTTC.

This rearrangement joins TRBV7-9 to TRBJ2-3; tentative D call: TRBD1 (6 bases). This CDR3 region has 15 residues. CDR1 SEHNR and CDR2 FQNEAQ come from the germline V gene (reference sequence). V lost 8 bases and J 0 bases, leaving 15 bases between the germline ends. The DNA of the CDR3 is TGTGCCAGCTCCCTCCTAGGGGGTAGCACAGATACGCAGTATTTT. Translated, it gives CASSLLGGSTDTQYF.

The chain has TRBV7-2 and TRBJ2-7; D may be TRBD2 (7 bases). V gave up 1 base and J gave up 2 bases, with 15 bases separating them. The CDR3 spans 16 residues. CDR1 SGHTA and CDR2 FQGNSA come from the germline V gene. In DNA, the CDR3 is TGTGCCAGCAGCTTAGGATCCGCGGGGGCCACCTACGAGCAGTACTTC. Translating gives CASSLGSAGATYEQYF.

V gene TRBV7-6 combines with J gene TRBJ2-1, with D tentatively TRBD1 (5 bases). Germline V lookup: CDR1 SGHVS, CDR2 FNYEAQ. This CDR3 is built from 15 residues. V lost 1 base and J 5 bases, leaving 12 bases between the germline ends. The CDR3 here is CASSLGRLGDNEQFF. DNA for the CDR3: TGTGCCAGCAGCTTAGGTAGGCTAGGGGACAATGAGCAGTTCTTC.

This clone has only one observation. V and J are TRBV18 and TRBJ1-2, with 8 bases identical to TRBD1. Trimming at V came to 3 bases and at J to 6 bases, leaving 6 bases not matched to a gene. Germline V gene data show CDR1 as KGHSH and CDR2 as LQKENI. The CDR3 length is 14 residues. The CDR3 DNA sequence: TGTGCCAGCTCACCGGGAGGACAGGGTAATGGCTACACCTTC. It yields the protein CASSPGGQGNGYTF.

The chain carries TRBV28 and TRBJ2-7, with D hard to call. CDR3 size: 13 residues. Germline CDR1 and CDR2: MDHEN and SYDVKM. Trimming took 1 base from V and 7 from J, leaving 11 bases between them. The CDR3: CASSLSVVKEQYF. The CDR3 bases are TGTGCCAGCAGTTTATCGGTAGTAAAGGAGCAGTACTTC.

This chain joins TRBV7-2 and TRBJ2-2; no clear D gene. CDR3 size: 12 residues. Trimming removed 6 bases at V and 3 bases at J, with 5 bases between. Germline V CDR1 and CDR2: SGHTA, FQGNSA. DNA for the CDR3: TGTGCCAGCAGGGGCGACACCGGGGAGCTGTTTTTT. Amino acid sequence: CASRGDTGELFF.

V is TRBV7-8 and J is TRBJ1-1; D is unclear. Germline lookup yields CDR1 SGHVS and CDR2 FQNEAQ. V was pared by 1 base and J by 1 base, with 4 bases between. CDR3 size: 13 residues. The CDR3 protein is CASSLGRNTEAFF. The CDR3, as DNA: TGTGCCAGCAGCTTAGGCAGGAACACTGAAGCTTTCTTT.

This chain connects TRBV4-1 to TRBJ1-6; D is ambiguous. V was trimmed by 4 bases and J by 10 bases, leaving 17 bases between them. CDR1 and CDR2 from the germline V gene are MGHRA and YSYEKL. CDR3 length: 15 residues. Here the CDR3 DNA reads TGCGCCAGCAGCCGAGATAGGGCAGAGGGCTCACCCCTCCACTTT. Residues: CASSRDRAEGSPLHF.